These 18 T cell receptor beta chains were all obtained from the same sample, sequenced in a study of Ad26.COV2.S vaccination and SARS-CoV-2 variants. Treatment reported: over 15 received Ad26.COV2.S at low or high dose, single or two shots; 5 received placebo; per-sample allocation not given. Day 63 after the first injection of vaccine or placebo was the sampling time. Measured with immunoSEQ multiplex PCR; TCRdb has only the in-frame clones, and not every one. The table shows 400,000 or so clones, with about 88% occurring only once. The source was peripheral blood, collected in a trial of Ad26.COV2.S vaccine versus placebo. Receptors originate from a person aged 18 to 59 who received the Ad26.COV2.S COVID-19 vaccine or a placebo.

The rearrangement joins TRBV4-3 to TRBJ2-1; maybe TRBD2 (5 bases). Germline loops: CDR1 LGHNA, CDR2 YSLEER. The CDR3 sequence is 13 residues long. Trimming took 0 bases from V and 7 from J, leaving 7 bases between them. DNA of the CDR3: TGCGCCAGCAGCCAAGAATCGGGGAATGAGCAGTTCTTC. It encodes CASSQESGNEQFF.

The chain carries TRBV19 and TRBJ1-2; 9 bases are a match to TRBD1. The CDR3 spans 14 residues. Germline CDR1 reads LNHDA; CDR2 reads SQIVND (reference sequence). Unmatched junction bases numbered 8, after V lost 5 bases and J lost 7 bases. The CDR3 loop is CASSLRQGEGGYTF. For the CDR3, the DNA is TGTGCCAGTAGTCTCCGACAGGGGGAGGGTGGCTACACCTTC.

The chain is built from TRBV3-1 (or the pseudogene TRBV3-2) and TRBJ1-1; D remains ambiguous. CDR1 is LGHDT, CDR2 YNNKEL, per germline (reference sequence). The CDR3 is 12 residues long. Trimming took 6 bases from V and 8 from J, leaving 13 bases between them. CDR3 loop: CASSLSRQEAFF. The CDR3 DNA sequence: TGTGCCAGCAGTCTGTCCCGGCAGGAAGCTTTCTTT.

As regards this clone: Other DNA variants within this sample encode the same CDR3. V usage is TRBV12-3 or TRBV12-4 and J usage is TRBJ1-1; no clear D gene. The CDR3 length is 12 residues. V lost 3 bases and J lost 5, with 7 bases in between. The CDR3 DNA sequence: TGTGCCAGCAGTTTTTCGGGAACTGAAGCTTTCTTT. It specifies CASSFSGTEAFF.

V usage is TRBV5-5 and J usage is TRBJ1-2; D ambiguous. Trimming took off 0 bases at V and 1 base at J, with 13 bases between the two ends. This CDR3 has 16 amino acids. The V gene's germline CDR1 is SGHKS and CDR2 YYEKEE (reference sequence). CDR3: CASSLEVSSHNYGYTF. In nucleotides, the CDR3 is TGTGCCAGCAGCTTGGAGGTGTCCAGCCATAACTATGGCTACACCTTC.

This clone was seen more than once but under ten times. Here the CDR3 reads CASSGGTGGSLRAGYTF. The CDR3 nucleotides are TGTGCCAGCAGTGGCGGGACAGGAGGTTCTCTTAGAGCCGGCTACACCTTC. V gene TRBV6-1 combines with J gene TRBJ1-2, with TRBD1 identical over 8 bases. CDR1 MNHNS and CDR2 SASEGT come from the germline V gene. J was trimmed by 8 bases and V by 4 bases; bases with no gene match: 18. The CDR3 length is 17 residues.

J is TRBJ2-1 and V is TRBV7-2; a weak D match, TRBD2 (6 bases). With 5 bases removed from V and 7 bases from J, the gap between germline ends came to 15 bases. Germline V gene data show CDR1 as SGHTA and CDR2 as FQGNSA. This CDR3 region has 14 residues. CDR3 sequence reads: CASSPRRAENEQFF. CDR3 coding DNA: TGTGCCAGCAGCCCCCGGAGGGCAGAGAATGAGCAGTTCTTC.

The chain has TRBV4-1 and TRBJ1-4; D is unclear. The CDR3 length is 18 residues. Germline CDR1 reads MGHRA; CDR2 reads YSYEKL. The V and J ends lost 2 bases and 4 bases respectively, with 20 bases between them. The CDR3 sequence: CASSQRGPPVFSNEKLFF. As DNA, the CDR3 is TGCGCCAGCAGCCAACGGGGTCCCCCGGTTTTTAGTAATGAAAAACTGTTTTTT.

This clone was seen once. The chain is built from TRBV28 and TRBJ1-2; the D gene is possibly TRBD1 (5 bases). Germline loops: CDR1 MDHEN, CDR2 SYDVKM. With 7 bases removed from V and 0 bases from J, the gap between germline ends came to 18 bases. This CDR3 region has 16 residues. CDR3 coding DNA: TGTGCCAGCATCGGTTTTTTTAGGGGAGCTAACTATGGCTACACCTTC. This sequence encodes CASIGFFRGANYGYTF.

The V gene is TRBV6-5, the J gene TRBJ2-3; 10 nucleotides line up with TRBD2. Germline trimming cut 2 bases from V and 6 bases from J; bases unmatched to any gene: 5. CDR3 length equals 15 residues. Looked up from germline, CDR1 is MNHEY and CDR2 is SVGAGI. Written as DNA, the CDR3 is TGTGCCAGCAGTTACGGGAGCGGGGGGGCTGATACGCAGTATTTT. This encodes CASSYGSGGADTQYF.

The chain couples TRBV5-6 to TRBJ1-5, with D unresolved. The germline V gene encodes CDR1 SGHDT and CDR2 YYEEEE. Trimming pared 1 base from V and 9 bases from J, leaving 8 bases between. This CDR3 region has 12 residues. Written as DNA, the CDR3 is TGTGCCAGCAGCTTGAAAGGGCTGCCCCAGCATTTT. It codes for CASSLKGLPQHF.

The chain couples TRBV10-3 to TRBJ2-5; 10 nucleotides match TRBD2. V shed 3 bases, J shed 5 bases, and the junction held 9 bases outside the gene matches. Looked up from germline, CDR1 is ENHRY and CDR2 is SYGVKD. CDR3 length equals 16 residues. CDR3 amino acids: CAISDQVAGGWETQYF. For the CDR3, the DNA is TGTGCCATCAGTGATCAAGTAGCGGGGGGCTGGGAGACCCAGTACTTC.

This chain joins TRBV12-5 and TRBJ2-7; TRBD1 matches 8 bases. The germline V gene encodes CDR1 LGHNT and CDR2 FRNRAP. This CDR3 region has 15 residues. V gave up 3 bases and J gave up 4 bases; unmatched junction bases: 8. CDR3 nucleotide sequence: TGTGCTAGTGGTTTCCTCAGGGGGCTCCGTTACGAGCAGTACTTC. The encoded protein is CASGFLRGLRYEQYF. Full variable domain (rest looked up from reference TRBV12-5 and TRBJ2-7): DARVTQTPRHKVTEMGQEVTMRCQPILGHNTVFWYRQTMMQGLELLAYFRNRAPLDDSGMPKDRFSAEMPDATLATLKIQPSEPRDSAVYFCASGFLRGLRYEQYFGPGTRLTVT.

Only one count was recorded for this clone. The chain is built from TRBV18 and TRBJ1-1; tentative D call: TRBD1 (5 bases). There are 15 residues in the CDR3. Between the trimmed V and J ends, which lost 3 bases and 1 base, there was a span of 12 bases. CDR1 KGHSH and CDR2 LQKENI come from the germline V gene. The CDR3 region has the DNA TGTGCCAGCTCACCGGACATTTTCCAGAACACTGAAGCTTTCTTT. Protein: CASSPDIFQNTEAFF.

This chain connects TRBV6-6 to TRBJ1-4; D perhaps matches TRBD1 (5 bases). Germline V gene lookup returns CDR1 MNHNY and CDR2 SVGAGI (reference sequence). Trimming removed 6 bases from V and 8 bases from J, with 16 bases in between. The CDR3 covers 14 residues. The CDR3 region is CASSRQGHFEKLFF. The DNA of the CDR3 is TGTGCCAGCAGCCGCCAGGGTCATTTCGAAAAACTGTTTTTT.

In its sample, this clone was seen many times. The chain joins TRBV6-6 to TRBJ2-2; 7 bases agree with TRBD2. The germline V gene encodes CDR1 MNHNY and CDR2 SVGAGI (reference sequence). V shed 0 bases, J shed 2 bases, and the junction held 3 bases outside the gene matches. CDR3 length equals 16 residues. The chain's CDR3 is CASSYSRGGNTGELFF. CDR3 in DNA: TGTGCCAGCAGTTACTCTCGCGGGGGTAACACCGGGGAGCTGTTTTTT.

The chain carries TRBV21-1 and TRBJ1-1; TRBD1, the D gene given by the table, was not confirmed from the DNA. TRBV21-1 constitutes a pseudogene. CDR3 length equals 15 residues. The CDR3 loop reads CASLERQGSNTEAFF. The CDR3 nucleotides are TGTGCCAGCCTCGAGAGGCAGGGATCGAACACTGAAGCTTTCTTT.

The chain has TRBV7-2 and TRBJ1-2; a possible D gene is TRBD1 (6 bases). Germline V gene sequence: CDR1 SGHTA, CDR2 FQGNSA. V lost 5 bases, J lost 4 bases, and 14 bases lay in between. The CDR3 runs to 14 residues. The CDR3 coding sequence is TGTGCCAGCAGCCTCGCAGGGGCCTTCTATGGCTACACCTTC. Its protein product is CASSLAGAFYGYTF.